This TCR beta chain was obtained from a study of regulatory T cells in long-lasting Graves disease. Study-level findings and limits: With persistent disease, TRBV28, TRBJ1-2 and TRBJ2-5 were the favored segments.

As to time point: newly diagnosed GD, antithyroid drugs for less than 3 months. The TCR library was prepared using RNA isolated from PBMCs. Investigators report Graves' disease was diagnosed under American Thyroid Association guidelines. The germline CDR1 and CDR2 sequences are LGHDT and YNNKEL (reference sequence). Trimming cost V 0 bases and J 0 bases, with 8 bases left between them. CDR3 length: 15 amino acids. Through Arm-PCR of CDR3 regions and iRepertoire HTBI primers, TCR beta libraries were built. TCRdb called the multiplex PCR reads again in MiXCR, with one record for every CDR3 protein. The sample holds about 540,000 distinct CDR3 sequences; 13% are singletons and the top ten take about 10%. As to this clonotype: Its antigen is unknown.

The same specimen was also included in a second study, on T cells in Graves' hyperthyroidism and ophthalmopathy.

The chain uses TRBV3-1 and TRBJ1-2; unclear D gene. The sequence was obtained from a man under 40 with Graves disease. Specimen: peripheral blood mononuclear cells (PBMCs), collected at new diagnosis, from a patient treated with antithyroid drugs. Written as DNA, the CDR3 is TGTGCCAGCAGCCAAGAGGACGTCGCTAACTATGGCTACACCTTC. As protein: CASSQEDVANYGYTF.